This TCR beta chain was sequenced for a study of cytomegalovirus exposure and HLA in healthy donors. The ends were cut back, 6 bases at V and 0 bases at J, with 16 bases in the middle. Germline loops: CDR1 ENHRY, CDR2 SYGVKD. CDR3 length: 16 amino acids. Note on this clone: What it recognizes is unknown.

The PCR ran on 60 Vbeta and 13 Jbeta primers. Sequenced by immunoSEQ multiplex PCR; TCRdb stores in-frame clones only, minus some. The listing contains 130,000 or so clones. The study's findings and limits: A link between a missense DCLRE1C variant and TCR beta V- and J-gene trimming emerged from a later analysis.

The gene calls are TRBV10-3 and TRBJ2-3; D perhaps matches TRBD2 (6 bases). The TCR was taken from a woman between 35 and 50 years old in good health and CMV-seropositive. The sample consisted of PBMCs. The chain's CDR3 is CAIRMGTPMSTDTQYF. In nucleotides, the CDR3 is TGTGCCATCAGGATGGGGACTCCCATGAGCACAGATACGCAGTATTTT.